Presented here are 26 T cell receptor beta chains from one specimen sequenced in a study of blood T cell repertoires in COVID-19. Using immunoSEQ multiplex PCR, the repertoire was profiled, and TCRdb retains in-frame clones only, with some absent. The sample lists approximately 300,000 clones; over 75% were seen once. The sample taken for sequencing was peripheral blood. Receptors originate from a man aged 50 or older with active or convalescent COVID-19.

The table lists this clone with a few counts. This chain links TRBV19 with TRBJ1-5, with TRBD1 matching 8 bases. The CDR3 has 15 amino acids. CDR1 and CDR2 from the germline V gene are LNHDA and SQIVND (reference sequence). The V and J ends lost 6 bases and 6 bases, in that order; junction bases with no gene match: 10. CDR3 sequence: CASSPMDRVGQPQHF. Here the CDR3 DNA reads TGTGCCAGTAGCCCAATGGACAGGGTGGGTCAGCCCCAGCATTTT.

V is TRBV28 and J is TRBJ1-1; tentatively, D is TRBD1 (5 bases). Germline CDR1 is MDHEN and CDR2 is SYDVKM. The CDR3 has 15 residues. Deletions cut 6 bases from V and 4 bases from J, with 18 bases between. CDR3 protein: CASSPQAGRPTEAFF. The CDR3 DNA reads TGTGCCAGCAGCCCCCAGGCAGGGCGCCCCACTGAAGCTTTCTTT.

V is TRBV2 and J is TRBJ1-2; 9 bases are a match to TRBD1. The junction had 3 bases not matched to a gene; V was cut back by 3 bases and J by 4 bases. Looked up from germline, CDR1 is SNHLY and CDR2 is FYNNEI. CDR3 length: 14 residues. As DNA, the CDR3 is TGTGCCAGCAGTGAGACAGGGGGTAGCTATGGCTACACCTTC. Its protein product is CASSETGGSYGYTF.

The chain is built from TRBV6-5 and TRBJ2-7, with TRBD1 identical over 9 bases. This CDR3 is built from 15 residues. Germline V lookup: CDR1 MNHEY, CDR2 SVGAGI. The junction had 5 bases not matched to a gene; V was cut back by 5 bases and J by 0 bases. The CDR3 is CASSPTGGPSYEQYF. The CDR3 DNA reads TGTGCCAGCAGTCCCACAGGGGGCCCCTCCTACGAGCAGTACTTC.

This clone has at least ten counts. This chain connects TRBV4-2 to TRBJ1-3, with a tentative D call TRBD1 (5 bases). Germline CDR1 and CDR2: LGHNA and YNFKEQ. The CDR3 length is 16 residues. Between the trimmed V and J ends, which lost 2 bases and 0 bases, there was a span of 11 bases. DNA for the CDR3: TGTGCCAGCAGCCAACAGACAGCTAACTCTGGAAACACCATATATTTT. This gives the protein CASSQQTANSGNTIYF.

V and J are TRBV28 and TRBJ2-7, with 11 bases lining up with TRBD2. The CDR3 covers 18 residues. Trimming cost V 5 bases and J 2 bases; bases outside gene matches: 14. Germline loops: CDR1 MDHEN, CDR2 SYDVKM. The CDR3 region is CASSSPFTGTSGAYEQYF. The CDR3 nucleotides read TGTGCCAGCAGTAGTCCTTTTACCGGGACTAGCGGCGCCTACGAGCAGTACTTC.

The chain couples TRBV9 to TRBJ2-2; TRBD2 agrees at 7 bases. Trimming took 3 bases from V and 1 from J; bases not matched to a gene: 3. The germline gives CDR1 SGDLS, CDR2 YYNGEE. The CDR3 contains 15 residues. The CDR3: CASSASSGNTGELFF. CDR3 sequence (DNA): TGTGCCAGCAGCGCCTCTAGCGGGAACACCGGGGAGCTGTTTTTT.

J is TRBJ1-3 and V is TRBV3-1 (or the pseudogene TRBV3-2); D is unresolved. The CDR3 is made up of 14 amino acids. Germline CDR1 and CDR2: LGHDT and YNNKEL (reference sequence). V was shortened by 3 bases and J by 2 bases, with 8 bases between the two germline ends. CDR3 nucleotides: TGTGCCAGCAGCCAGGAGGGTACTGGAAACACCATATATTTT. Amino acids: CASSQEGTGNTIYF.

Comments on this clone: No DNA is shown, since the ends of the CDR3 on it are uncertain; the CDR3 is the one TCRdb lists. Different DNA sequences within this sample yield the same CDR3. The chain joins TRBV12-3 or TRBV12-4 to TRBJ1-5. The CDR3 has 12 residues if both end residues are counted. This CDR3 reads CASSSSDQPQHF.

The chain links TRBV10-3 to TRBJ1-4; D is ambiguous. The CDR3 contains 13 residues. V was trimmed by 3 bases and J by 7 bases, leaving 9 bases between them. In germline, CDR1 is ENHRY, CDR2 SYGVKD. CDR3: CAISDDMAEKLFF. The CDR3 bases are TGTGCCATCAGTGATGACATGGCTGAAAAACTGTTTTTT.

This clone has just one count. The chain combines TRBV5-1 with TRBJ2-3; no reliable D call. This CDR3 region has 14 residues. The germline V and J ends were trimmed by 6 bases and 2 bases, with 13 bases remaining between them. In germline, CDR1 is SGHRS, CDR2 YFSETQ. This CDR3 reads CASIPQPPTDTQYF. The DNA for the CDR3 is TGCGCCAGCATCCCACAGCCCCCCACAGATACGCAGTATTTT.

The rearrangement joins TRBV7-9 to TRBJ2-1, with no clear D. The germline gives CDR1 SEHNR, CDR2 FQNEAQ (reference sequence). V lost 5 bases, J lost 8 bases, and 19 bases lay in between. The CDR3 runs 15 residues. CDR3 amino acids: CASSPYFLLTDEQFF. The CDR3, as DNA: TGTGCCAGCAGCCCCTACTTTCTTCTTACCGATGAGCAGTTCTTC.

The gene calls are TRBV10-3 and TRBJ2-1; TRBD1 matches 8 bases. After removal of 10 bases from V and 5 bases from J, the junction contained 13 bases not matched to a gene. The CDR3 is made up of 15 amino acids. CDR1 and CDR2 from the germline V gene are ENHRY and SYGVKD. The CDR3 here is CATYRGWGPNNEQFF. CDR3 nucleotides: TGTGCCACCTACAGGGGGTGGGGTCCTAACAATGAGCAGTTCTTC.

This clone occurred a few times. This chain joins TRBV30 and TRBJ2-1; D possibly corresponds to TRBD2 (5 bases). Germline CDR1 reads GTSNPN; CDR2 reads SVGIG (reference sequence). The V end lost 3 bases, the J end lost 9 bases, and 12 bases lay between the germline ends. CDR3 length equals 12 residues. The CDR3 DNA reads as TGTGCCTGGAGCCCCCTCGGGGTTGAGCAGTTCTTC. Translated: CAWSPLGVEQFF.

In this sample, this clone turned up once. The V and J genes are TRBV5-1 and TRBJ2-2; possible D gene TRBD2, 5 bases. Germline lookup yields CDR1 SGHRS and CDR2 YFSETQ. The CDR3 runs 14 residues. Trimming pared 2 bases from V and 5 bases from J, leaving 10 bases between. CDR3 coding DNA: TGCGCCAGCAGCTTCCCACTAGAAACCGGGGAGCTGTTTTTT. Amino acid sequence: CASSFPLETGELFF.

This clone was recorded only once. The chain recombines TRBV6-5 with TRBJ1-6; tentative D call: TRBD1 (5 bases). Germline assignment: CDR1 MNHEY and CDR2 SVGAGI. V gave up 7 bases and J gave up 8 bases, with 15 bases separating them. This CDR3 comprises 14 residues. In DNA, the CDR3 is TGTGCCAGCACCCGGGGGAACGGGTATTCACCCCTCCACTTT. Amino acid sequence: CASTRGNGYSPLHF.

This clone has only a few counts. The chain employs TRBV11-2 and TRBJ2-7; D gene unclear. The CDR3 consists of 12 residues. Trimming removed 2 bases at V and 5 bases at J, with 7 bases between. The germline CDR1 and CDR2 sequences are SGHAT and FQNNGV. Here the CDR3 reads CASSLLQNEQYF. The DNA of the CDR3 is TGTGCCAGCAGCTTACTGCAGAACGAGCAGTACTTC.

The rearrangement joins TRBV7-3 to TRBJ2-1; maybe TRBD1 (5 bases). Germline CDR1 reads SGHTA; CDR2 reads FQGTGA. The CDR3 is 15 amino acids. V was clipped by 5 bases and J by 7 bases, with 18 bases between them. The CDR3 loop reads CASSPRLGQINEQFF. Here the CDR3 DNA reads TGTGCCAGCAGCCCCAGGCTCGGACAAATTAATGAGCAGTTCTTC.

This clone was detected only once. The genes are TRBV28 and TRBJ2-7; 7 positions agree with TRBD2. The J segment lost 3 bases and the V segment lost 5 bases, leaving 13 bases of the junction unmatched. The CDR3 consists of 16 residues. Germline values: CDR1 MDHEN, CDR2 SYDVKM. The CDR3 loop reads CASSLPPGGFGYEQYF. The CDR3, as DNA: TGTGCCAGCAGTCTCCCTCCCGGGGGGTTCGGCTACGAGCAGTACTTC.

The rearrangement links TRBV21-1 to TRBJ1-1; the table's TRBD1 call for D was not verified on the DNA. TRBV21-1 is shown as a pseudogene. This CDR3 spans 19 amino acids. CDR3 amino acids: CASSKGSTGTPKRNTEAFF. The CDR3 bases are TGTGCCAGCAGCAAAGGGTCAACCGGGACACCCAAAAGGAACACTGAAGCTTTCTTT.

A few counts support this clone. This chain connects TRBV5-4 to TRBJ1-5; D might be TRBD1 (6 bases). The CDR3 sequence is 14 residues long. Germline CDR1 SGHNT, CDR2 YYREEE (reference sequence). Trimming removed 4 bases from V and 3 bases from J, with 11 bases in between. In DNA form, the CDR3 reads TGTGCCAGCAGCGCAGACAGGTCCAATCAGCCCCAGCATTTT. It yields the protein CASSADRSNQPQHF.

The V and J genes are TRBV6-5 and TRBJ2-1, with a weak D call TRBD2 (5 bases). V lost 0 bases and J lost 2, with 11 bases in between. This CDR3 has 16 amino acids. Germline values: CDR1 MNHEY, CDR2 SVGAGI. The CDR3 sequence: CASSYSWAGTYNEQFF. In nucleotides, the CDR3 is TGTGCCAGCAGTTACTCGTGGGCGGGTACCTACAATGAGCAGTTCTTC.

The chain employs TRBV28 and TRBJ1-2; D is perhaps TRBD1 (5 bases). V lost 5 bases, J lost 4 bases, and 11 bases lay in between. The CDR3 is 13 amino acids. Germline values: CDR1 MDHEN, CDR2 SYDVKM. The DNA of the CDR3 is TGTGCCAGCAGTCCAGGGTCCAGCTATGGCTACACCTTC. This encodes CASSPGSSYGYTF.

The chain carries TRBV5-6 and TRBJ2-7; D may be TRBD1 (6 bases). The CDR3 has 15 amino acids. Germline V lookup: CDR1 SGHDT, CDR2 YYEEEE. V was pared by 0 bases and J by 2 bases, with 12 bases between. The CDR3 DNA sequence: TGTGCCAGCAGCTTGGAGGCAGGGGCTACCTACGAGCAGTACTTC. Residues: CASSLEAGATYEQYF.

The chain is built from TRBV6-5 and TRBJ2-1; no clear D. Trimming cost V 6 bases and J 4 bases, with 4 bases left between them. Germline lookup yields CDR1 MNHEY and CDR2 SVGAGI. The CDR3 loop spans 11 amino acids. CDR3 DNA: TGTGCCAGCAGACTTTACAATGAGCAGTTCTTC. It encodes CASRLYNEQFF.

The CDR3 sequence is CASSWGDRLYGYTF. In DNA form, the CDR3 reads TGTGCCAGCAGCTGGGGGGACAGGCTGTATGGCTACACCTTC. The chain couples TRBV7-9 to TRBJ1-2; 8 bases fit TRBD1. The junction had 6 bases not matched to a gene; V was cut back by 4 bases and J by 5 bases. The CDR3 is 14 amino acids. CDR1 and CDR2 from the germline V gene are SEHNR and FQNEAQ (reference sequence).